These T cell receptor beta chains were read from a single sample in a study of shared clonotypes between healthy human individuals. This table comes from immunoSEQ multiplex PCR, and its TCRdb copy is limited to in-frame clones, with some not included. This repertoire shows just over 95,000 clones, roughly two thirds found once; its top ten account for around 41%. Sequencing input: memory CD8+ T cells sorted from blood. The receptors stem from a man between 25 and 39 years old in good health. Both conserved end residues are part of each CDR3. The D gene is left open where the match is weak. Size is omitted from some rows. Given values are once, few, many or a class for expanded clones.

CDR3 | DNA | length | D | size | J | V
CASSYRDRGTTGANVLTF | TGTGCCAGCAGTTATCGGGACAGGGGGACCACTGGGGCCAACGTCCTGACTTTC | 18 | TRBD1 | - | TRBJ2-6 | TRBV28
CSATQSSYNEQFF | TGCAGCGCAACCCAAAGCTCCTACAATGAGCAGTTCTTC | 13 | - | - | TRBJ2-1 | TRBV29-1
CASSLTKDHTDTQYF | TGTGCCAGCAGCCTAACAAAGGACCACACAGATACGCAGTATTTT | 15 | - | - | TRBJ2-3 | TRBV28
CASSKAGAFQGGYTF | TGTGCCAGCAGCAAAGCGGGGGCATTCCAGGGCGGCTACACCTTC | 15 | - | - | TRBJ1-2 | TRBV21-1
CASSPLVGTSATDTQYF | TGCGCCAGCAGCCCCCTGGTCGGGACTAGCGCGACAGATACGCAGTATTTT | 17 | TRBD2 | - | TRBJ2-3 | TRBV5-1
CASSDRQGGANVLTF | TGTGCCAGCAGTGATCGACAGGGTGGGGCCAACGTCCTGACTTTC | 15 | TRBD1 | many | TRBJ2-6 | TRBV6-1
CASSFPFEGDEQFF | TGTGCCAGCAGCTTCCCATTTGAGGGTGATGAGCAGTTCTTC | 14 | - | - | TRBJ2-1 | TRBV11-2
CASRDTAYEQYF | TGTGCCAGCCGGGACACTGCCTACGAGCAGTACTTC | 12 | - | few | TRBJ2-7 | TRBV28
CASRQTSGFHEQYF | TGTGCCAGCAGACAGACTAGCGGGTTCCACGAGCAGTACTTC | 14 | TRBD2 | few | TRBJ2-7 | TRBV6-5
CASSLGGGDYEQYF | TGTGCCAGCAGTTTGGGTGGGGGGGACTACGAGCAGTACTTC | 14 | TRBD2 | - | TRBJ2-7 | TRBV28
CATSRDWGQGGVHEQYF | TGTGCCACCAGCAGAGATTGGGGGCAGGGTGGAGTCCACGAGCAGTACTTC | 17 | - | - | TRBJ2-7 | TRBV15
CASSIDRVYEQYF | TGTGCCAGCAGCATTGACAGGGTCTACGAGCAGTACTTC | 13 | TRBD1 | - | TRBJ2-7 | TRBV27
CASSYSRESTGELFF | TGTGCCAGCAGTTACTCTCGGGAGAGCACCGGGGAGCTGTTTTTT | 15 | - | - | TRBJ2-2 | TRBV6-6
CASSQGTGGMYGYTF | TGCGCCAGCAGCCAGGGGACAGGGGGGATGTATGGCTACACCTTC | 15 | TRBD1 | - | TRBJ1-2 | TRBV4-3
CASSKRQAGLREQYF | TGTGCCAGCAGCAAAAGACAGGCGGGTCTCCGCGAGCAGTACTTC | 15 | - | once | TRBJ2-7 | TRBV5-6
CASSMASGRSYNEQFF | TGTGCCAGTAGTATGGCCAGCGGGAGAAGCTACAATGAGCAGTTCTTC | 16 | TRBD2 | once | TRBJ2-1 | TRBV19
CASSRLAGANEQFF | TGTGCCAGCAGTCGACTAGCGGGGGCCAATGAGCAGTTCTTC | 14 | TRBD2 | many | TRBJ2-1 | TRBV6-4
CASRLPKESNEQFF | TGTGCCAGCAGACTGCCCAAGGAGAGCAATGAGCAGTTCTTC | 14 | - | - | TRBJ2-1 | TRBV6-6
CASSRAGGPGEQYF | TGTGCCAGCTCACGGGCGGGAGGGCCGGGGGAGCAGTACTTC | 14 | TRBD2 | - | TRBJ2-7 | TRBV28
CASSQDTGDSITGELFF | TGCGCCAGCAGCCAAGATACGGGGGACAGTATCACCGGGGAGCTGTTTTTT | 17 | - | - | TRBJ2-2 | TRBV4-3
CASSPVSYEQYF | TGTGCCAGCAGTCCCGTCTCCTACGAGCAGTACTTC | 12 | - | many | TRBJ2-7 | TRBV28
CASSRIGLITEAFF | TGTGCCAGCAGTCGTATCGGACTGATCACTGAAGCTTTCTTT | 14 | - | - | TRBJ1-1 | TRBV6-1
CASPYQGSGDTGELFF | TGTGCCAGCCCGTATCAGGGTAGCGGGGACACCGGGGAGCTGTTTTTT | 16 | TRBD2 | - | TRBJ2-2 | TRBV7-2
CAISESSQGPEQFF | TGTGCCATCAGTGAGTCTAGCCAAGGGCCGGAGCAGTTCTTC | 14 | - | - | TRBJ2-1 | TRBV10-3
CASSPGQGNIGYTF | TGTGCCAGCAGCCCCGGGCAGGGGAATATTGGCTACACCTTC | 14 | - | - | TRBJ1-2 | TRBV5-4
CASTAGENTLEQFF | TGTGCCAGCACAGCAGGAGAAAATACCTTAGAGCAGTTCTTC | 14 | - | few | TRBJ2-1 | TRBV6-1
CVSQLSRGPSHYEQYF | TGCGTTAGCCAGTTGAGCAGGGGTCCCTCTCACTACGAGCAGTACTTC | 16 | - | - | TRBJ2-7 | TRBV10-1
CASSPLGIAGPSTDTQYF | TGTGCCAGCAGTCCTCTTGGGATAGCGGGCCCTAGCACAGATACGCAGTATTTT | 18 | TRBD2 | - | TRBJ2-3 | TRBV27
CASRMGQGATDTQYF | TGTGCCAGTCGGATGGGACAGGGGGCCACAGATACGCAGTATTTT | 15 | TRBD1 | many | TRBJ2-3 | TRBV19
CASSSGKGEKLFF | TGCGCCAGCAGTTCCGGGAAGGGTGAAAAACTGTTTTTT | 13 | - | - | TRBJ1-4 | TRBV5-1
CASSLTGSPSYNEQFF | TGTGCCAGCAGTTTAACGGGATCCCCTTCCTACAATGAGCAGTTCTTC | 16 | - | - | TRBJ2-1 | TRBV27
CASAPANTGELFF | TGTGCCAGCGCCCCGGCGAACACCGGGGAGCTGTTTTTT | 13 | - | - | TRBJ2-2 | TRBV6-4
CASRPAADSSDEQFF | TGTGCCAGCAGGCCAGCAGCGGATAGCAGCGATGAGCAGTTCTTC | 15 | - | few | TRBJ2-1 | TRBV6-1
CASSPDWRSGIGETQYF | TGTGCCAGCAGCCCCGACTGGCGCAGCGGGATAGGTGAGACCCAGTACTTC | 17 | TRBD2 | once | TRBJ2-5 | TRBV11-2
CASRAGLAGTYEQYF | TGTGCCAGCAGGGCGGGACTAGCGGGGACCTACGAGCAGTACTTC | 15 | TRBD2 | - | TRBJ2-7 | TRBV5-6
CASSIGQGADTQYF | TGTGCCAGCAGCATAGGACAGGGAGCAGATACGCAGTATTTT | 14 | TRBD1 | - | TRBJ2-3 | TRBV7-3
CASSKETGNNEQFF | TGTGCCAGCAGCAAAGAAACGGGCAACAATGAGCAGTTCTTC | 14 | - | - | TRBJ2-1 | TRBV21-1
CASSDGTGETQYF | TGTGCCAGCAGCGACGGGACGGGAGAGACCCAGTACTTC | 13 | - | - | TRBJ2-5 | TRBV7-6
CASSADNRGDTEAFF | TGTGCCAGCAGTGCGGACAATCGAGGGGACACTGAAGCTTTCTTT | 15 | - | - | TRBJ1-1 | TRBV25-1
CASSLYRGQGTDTQYF | TGTGCCAGCAGTTTATACAGGGGGCAGGGCACAGATACGCAGTATTTT | 16 | TRBD1 | once | TRBJ2-3 | TRBV27